The clone carrying this T cell receptor beta chain has just a few counts. Its specificity is unknown. These data come from a study of human CD4 T cells and Enterobacteriaceae. Study results and caveats: Specific clonotypes appeared less expanded ex vivo than cross-reactive ones.

Sorting took every CD4+ cell except CD45RA+CCR7+CD95- naive cells, reaching over 95% purity. Swiss blood donation centers supplied the healthy donor blood. Sorting first excluded CD8+, CD14+, CD16+, CD56+, CD19+ and CD25-bright cells. Ex vivo total memory CD4+ samples were deeply sequenced, detecting one cell in 200,000. Only in-frame clones appear in the TCRdb table, and some are missing; sequencing was by immunoSEQ multiplex PCR. The repertoire holds about 29,000 clones, with around four fifths as singletons. Sequencing was done on a sample of memory CD4+ T cells from blood. This clonotype was sampled from a human donor in good health.

Here the CDR3 reads CASSLRTGGTEAFF. The CDR3 nucleotides are TGCGCCAGCAGCTTGAGGACAGGAGGGACTGAAGCTTTCTTT. The V call is TRBV5-1, the J call TRBJ1-1, with 7 bases matching TRBD1. This CDR3 is 14 amino acids long. Germline CDR1 SGHRS, CDR2 YFSETQ. Trimming cost V 1 base and J 5 bases; bases outside gene matches: 5.